This TCR beta chain was recovered during a study of blood T cells in healthy people across ages. Alongside a J-beta primer mix, a sample-barcoded 5' primer served in a second PCR lasting roughly 7 to 11 cycles. TCRdb ran MiXCR on the 5' RACE reads and lists one entry per CDR3 protein. There are more than 1 million distinct CDR3 sequences in the sample; 40% to 55% occur only once, and over 15% lies in the top ten. With each sample, at least 6 micrograms of total RNA were extracted. Germline V gene sequence: CDR1 SGHVS, CDR2 FNYEAQ. CDR3 length: 18 amino acids. Of note for this clonotype: Germline and junction disagree at one end, which may indicate a read error.

The TCR comes from a woman aged 55-70 years in good health. The chain joins TRBV7-6 to TRBJ2-3, with 8 bases identical to TRBD2. Source material: blood. CDR3 protein: CTSSFEASGSVGTDTQYF. The CDR3 DNA sequence: TGTACCAGCAGCTTTGAAGCCAGCGGGAGCGTAGGCACAGATACGCAGTATTTT.